This T cell receptor beta chain comes out of a study of early T cells in non-severe SARS-CoV-2 infection. The wider study: Chains from this unsorted whole-blood bulk RNA could not be paired.

General observations from the study: The VDJdb matching leaned toward anti-spike CD8 responses and overlooked private and CD4 specificities.

V trimming: 4 bases; J trimming: 3 bases; junction bases outside the gene matches: 5. The CDR3 is 15 amino acids. The germline V gene has CDR1 SGDLS and CDR2 YYNGEE. Each single cDNA molecule received a unique molecular identifier. TCRdb reanalysed the 5' RACE reads using MiXCR and keeps one entry per CDR3 protein. The sample carries under 85,000 distinct CDR3 sequences, about 12% recorded once. For this clonotype: Its target is not known.

The V gene is TRBV9, the J gene TRBJ2-3; 10 positions agree with TRBD1. The sequence derives from an adult who was a healthcare worker with PCR-confirmed SARS-CoV-2 infection or an uninfected control (not recorded which). The sequencing sample was made of whole blood. For the CDR3, the DNA is TGTGCCAGCAGCTCTGGGACAGGGGTTACAGATACGCAGTATTTT. It translates to CASSSGTGVTDTQYF.